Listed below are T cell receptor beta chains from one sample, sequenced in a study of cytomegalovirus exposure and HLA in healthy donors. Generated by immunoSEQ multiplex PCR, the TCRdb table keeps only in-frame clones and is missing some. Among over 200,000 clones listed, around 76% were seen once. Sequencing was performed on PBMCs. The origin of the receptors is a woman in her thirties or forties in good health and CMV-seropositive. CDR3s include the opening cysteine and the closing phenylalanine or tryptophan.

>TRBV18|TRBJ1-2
CASSPGQGSSGYTF
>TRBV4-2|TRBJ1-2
CASSPIRGPNGQPPHGYTF
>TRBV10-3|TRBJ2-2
CAIRGAGSGGTGELFF
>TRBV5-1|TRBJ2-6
CASSRTGNSGANVLTF
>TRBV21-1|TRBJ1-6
CASSKGGIWSRGPFGNSPLHF
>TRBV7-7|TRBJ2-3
CASSEEPAGGRDTQYF
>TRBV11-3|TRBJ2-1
CASSLGGQGGNEQFF
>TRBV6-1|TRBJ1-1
CASTRVQGNTEAFF
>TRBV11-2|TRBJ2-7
CASSLTSQVLYYEQYF
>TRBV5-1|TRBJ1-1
CASSGGGSGGNTEAFF
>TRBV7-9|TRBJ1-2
CASSSPNRGQGHYGYTF
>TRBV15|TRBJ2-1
CATSRELAGGNEQFF
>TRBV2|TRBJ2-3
CASSEARADTQYF
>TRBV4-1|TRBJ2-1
CASSQGPSGGPYNEQFF
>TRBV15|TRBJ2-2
CATSRERLAGATGELFF
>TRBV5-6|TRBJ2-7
CASTVSGGALYEQYF
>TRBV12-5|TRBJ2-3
CASGLARDTYSGVDTQYF